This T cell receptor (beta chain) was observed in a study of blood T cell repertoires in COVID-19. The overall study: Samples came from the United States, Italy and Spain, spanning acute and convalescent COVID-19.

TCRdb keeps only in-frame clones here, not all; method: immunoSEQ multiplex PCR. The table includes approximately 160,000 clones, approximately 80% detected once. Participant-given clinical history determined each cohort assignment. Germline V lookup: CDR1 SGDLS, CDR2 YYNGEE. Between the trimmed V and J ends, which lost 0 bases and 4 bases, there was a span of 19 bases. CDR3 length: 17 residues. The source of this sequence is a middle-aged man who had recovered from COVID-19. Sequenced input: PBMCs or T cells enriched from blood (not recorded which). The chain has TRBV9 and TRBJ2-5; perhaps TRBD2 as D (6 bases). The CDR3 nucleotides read TGTGCCAGCAGCGTAGGCGGAGGGGCGCGGGGAGGAGAGACCCAGTACTTC. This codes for CASSVGGGARGGETQYF.